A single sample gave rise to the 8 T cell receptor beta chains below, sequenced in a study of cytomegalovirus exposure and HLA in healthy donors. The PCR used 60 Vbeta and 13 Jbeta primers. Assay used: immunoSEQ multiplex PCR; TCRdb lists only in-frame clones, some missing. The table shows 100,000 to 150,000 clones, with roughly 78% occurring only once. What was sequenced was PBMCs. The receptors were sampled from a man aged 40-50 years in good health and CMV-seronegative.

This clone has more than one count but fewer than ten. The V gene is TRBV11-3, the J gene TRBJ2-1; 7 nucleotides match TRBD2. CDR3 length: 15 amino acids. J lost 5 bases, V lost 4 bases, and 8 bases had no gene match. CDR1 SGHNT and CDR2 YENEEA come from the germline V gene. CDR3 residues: CASSSSGHPNNEQFF. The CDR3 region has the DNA TGTGCCAGCAGCTCTAGCGGACACCCGAACAATGAGCAGTTCTTC.

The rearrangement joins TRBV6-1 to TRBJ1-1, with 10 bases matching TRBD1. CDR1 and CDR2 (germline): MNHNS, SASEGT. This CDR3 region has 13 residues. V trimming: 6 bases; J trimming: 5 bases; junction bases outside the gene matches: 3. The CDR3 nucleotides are TGTGCCAGCAGCGACAGGGGGCAAACTGAAGCTTTCTTT. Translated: CASSDRGQTEAFF.

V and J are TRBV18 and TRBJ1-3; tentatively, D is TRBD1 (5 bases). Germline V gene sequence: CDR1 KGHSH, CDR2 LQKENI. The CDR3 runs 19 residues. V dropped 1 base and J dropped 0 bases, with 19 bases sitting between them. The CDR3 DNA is TGTGCCAGCTCACCACGTGCTGAGTGGGGCCAGAGCTCTGGAAACACCATATATTTT. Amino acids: CASSPRAEWGQSSGNTIYF.

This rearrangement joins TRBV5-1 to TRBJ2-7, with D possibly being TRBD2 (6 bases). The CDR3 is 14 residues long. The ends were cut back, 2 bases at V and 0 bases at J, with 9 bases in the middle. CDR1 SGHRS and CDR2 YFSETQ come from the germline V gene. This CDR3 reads CASSFAGSSYEQYF. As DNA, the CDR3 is TGCGCCAGCAGCTTCGCGGGGAGCTCCTACGAGCAGTACTTC.

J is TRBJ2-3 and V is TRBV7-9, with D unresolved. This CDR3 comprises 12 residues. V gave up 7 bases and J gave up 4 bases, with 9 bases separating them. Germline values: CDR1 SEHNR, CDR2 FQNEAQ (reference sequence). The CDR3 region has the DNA TGTGCCAGCAACCTACTACCAGATACGCAGTATTTT. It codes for CASNLLPDTQYF.

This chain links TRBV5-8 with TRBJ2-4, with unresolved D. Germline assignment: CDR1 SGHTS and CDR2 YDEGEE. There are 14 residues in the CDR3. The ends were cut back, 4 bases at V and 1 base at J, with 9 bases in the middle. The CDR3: CASSPEEAKNIQYF. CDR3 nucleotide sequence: TGTGCCAGCAGCCCCGAGGAGGCCAAAAACATTCAGTACTTC.

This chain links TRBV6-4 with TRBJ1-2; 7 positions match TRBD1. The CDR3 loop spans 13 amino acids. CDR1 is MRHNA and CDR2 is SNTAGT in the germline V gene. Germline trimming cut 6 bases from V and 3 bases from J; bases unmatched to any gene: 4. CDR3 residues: CASSAGTDYGYTF. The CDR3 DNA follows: TGTGCCAGCAGCGCCGGGACAGACTATGGCTACACCTTC.

The CDR3 nucleotides are TGTGCCAGCAGCGAGGGCCAGGACTTGAACTATGGCTACACCTTC. It encodes CASSEGQDLNYGYTF. The chain joins TRBV6-1 to TRBJ1-2; D is unresolved. Germline values: CDR1 MNHNS, CDR2 SASEGT. The CDR3 runs 15 residues. Trimming cost V 6 bases and J 2 bases, with 16 bases left between them.